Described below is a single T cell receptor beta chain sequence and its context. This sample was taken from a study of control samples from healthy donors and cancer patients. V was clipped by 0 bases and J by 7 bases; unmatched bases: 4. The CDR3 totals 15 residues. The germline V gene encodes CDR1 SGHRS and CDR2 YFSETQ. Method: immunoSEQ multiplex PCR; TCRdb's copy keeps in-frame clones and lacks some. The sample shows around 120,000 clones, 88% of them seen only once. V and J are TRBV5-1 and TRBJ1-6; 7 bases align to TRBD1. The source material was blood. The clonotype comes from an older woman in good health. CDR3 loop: CASSLAQGGNSPLHF. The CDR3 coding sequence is TGCGCCAGCAGCTTGGCGCAGGGGGGGAATTCACCCCTCCACTTT.